This TCR beta chain was identified during a study of identical twins. With template switching, a universal primer site was added, and the cDNA carried unique molecular identifiers. TCRdb reprocessed the 5' RACE reads with MiXCR, giving one entry per CDR3 protein. The table includes 250,000 or so distinct CDR3 sequences, approximately 12% detected once. Turning to this clonotype: Its antigen is still unknown.

The CDR3 spans 14 residues. With 0 bases removed from V and 5 bases from J, the gap between germline ends came to 7 bases. The germline V gene encodes CDR1 SGHAT and CDR2 FQNNGV. Whole-study results and caveats: Cord blood beta clonotypes present at high abundance carried fewer insertions; no such pattern appeared in memory repertoires.

These data were likewise used in another study, on yellow fever vaccine responses in identical twins.

The sequenced material came from memory (CD45RO+) T cells sorted from blood. The chain combines TRBV11-2 with TRBJ2-2, with a weak D call TRBD2 (6 bases). This receptor was identified in a young woman in good health. CDR3 protein: CASSLEGGTGELFF. In DNA form, the CDR3 reads TGTGCCAGCAGCTTAGAGGGGGGAACCGGGGAGCTGTTTTTT.